This T cell receptor (beta chain) was sequenced for a study of T cells in Graves' hyperthyroidism and ophthalmopathy. With a duration under 2 months, the hyperthyroidism was newly diagnosed in patients aged 18 to 65. Authors of the study amplified TCR beta CDR3 regions from RNA transcripts. Using the HTBI primer set, a first-round RT-PCR was run on the TCR CDR3. TCRdb re-called the multiplex PCR reads through MiXCR, storing one row per CDR3 protein. This sample has hundreds of thousands of distinct CDR3 sequences, with about a sixth found just once. Study observations and caveats: Researchers found most expanded thyroid clonotypes above 0.001 in blood as well.

This clonotype was detected ten times or more. Its antigen is still unknown. Trimming removed 6 bases from V and 2 bases from J, with 22 bases in between. The CDR3 runs 17 residues. The material sequenced was blood. The chain joins TRBV12-3 or TRBV12-4 to TRBJ2-5, with D perhaps being TRBD1 or TRBD2 (5 bases each). The TCR was taken from a woman aged 18-29 years with Graves' hyperthyroidism. The CDR3 DNA reads as TGTGCCAGCAGAGACGAGTTTGGGACGGGGTATCAAGAGACCCAGTACTTC. Protein: CASRDEFGTGYQETQYF.